This passage covers 17 T cell receptor beta chains from one sample sequenced in a study of blood T cell repertoires in COVID-19. TCRdb keeps only in-frame clones here, not all; method: immunoSEQ multiplex PCR. The sample records around 250,000 clones, about nine tenths being singletons. Sequenced material: peripheral blood. The source is a young man who had recovered from COVID-19.

V is TRBV2 and J is TRBJ2-5; the match to TRBD1 covers 7 bases. The CDR3 length is 17 residues. Per the germline V gene, CDR1 is SNHLY and CDR2 is FYNNEI. With 0 bases clipped from V and 4 bases from J, the junction kept 11 bases outside the gene matches. This CDR3 reads CASSEALALGGRETQYF. For the CDR3, the DNA is TGTGCCAGCAGTGAAGCGCTTGCACTAGGGGGCCGAGAGACCCAGTACTTC. The variable domain in full, completed from reference TRBV2 and TRBJ2-5, reads EPEVTQTPSHQVTQMGQEVILRCVPISNHLYFYWYRQILGQKVEFLVSFYNNEISEKSEIFDDQFSVERPDGSNFTLKIRSTKLEDSAMYFCASSEALALGGRETQYFGPGTRLLVL.

The chain links TRBV6-5 to TRBJ1-1, with 7 nucleotides matching TRBD1. The CDR3 runs to 15 residues. Germline CDR1 and CDR2: MNHEY and SVGAGI. The junction had 13 bases not matched to a gene; V was cut back by 7 bases and J by 5 bases. Written as DNA, the CDR3 is TGTGCCAGCAAGGTTGACAGGGCCCTTCGGACTGAAGCTTTCTTT. Protein product: CASKVDRALRTEAFF.

V and J are TRBV9 and TRBJ1-1; no reliable D call. Trimming took 0 bases from V and 3 from J, leaving 9 bases between them. Germline V lookup: CDR1 SGDLS, CDR2 YYNGEE. This CDR3 has 14 amino acids. CDR3 protein: CASSVDRSYTEAFF. The CDR3 DNA reads TGTGCCAGCAGCGTAGACCGGTCCTACACTGAAGCTTTCTTT.

The sample holds one count of this clone. The chain employs TRBV7-2 and TRBJ2-5; 8 bases agree with TRBD1. Germline CDR1 and CDR2: SGHTA and FQGNSA. CDR3 size: 14 residues. The J segment lost 7 bases and the V segment lost 6 bases, leaving 10 bases of the junction unmatched. The CDR3 loop reads CASSTTGEGGTQYF. The CDR3 DNA reads as TGTGCCAGCAGTACGACAGGGGAAGGAGGGACCCAGTACTTC.

The chain links TRBV5-1 to TRBJ1-2; 7 bases map to TRBD1. Per the germline V gene, CDR1 is SGHRS and CDR2 is YFSETQ. The CDR3 totals 13 residues. J gave up 6 bases and V 4 bases, and 6 bases lay outside the gene matches. The CDR3 loop is CASSSRQGHGYTF. The CDR3 nucleotides read TGCGCCAGCAGCAGCAGACAGGGACATGGCTACACCTTC.

The chain uses TRBV5-4 and TRBJ2-7, with D tentatively TRBD1 (6 bases). In germline, CDR1 is SGHNT, CDR2 YYREEE (reference sequence). V was trimmed by 2 bases and J by 3 bases, leaving 12 bases between them. There are 14 residues in the CDR3. This CDR3 is CASSFGQISYEQYF. The CDR3, as DNA: TGTGCCAGCAGCTTCGGACAGATCAGCTACGAGCAGTACTTC.

V usage is TRBV19 and J usage is TRBJ1-3, with no clear D. Germline-derived CDR1 and CDR2 are LNHDA and SQIVND (reference sequence). The CDR3 loop spans 15 amino acids. Trimming removed 3 bases at V and 0 bases at J, with 9 bases between. This chain's CDR3 is CASSISTISGNTIYF. For the CDR3, the DNA is TGTGCCAGTAGTATTAGCACGATCTCTGGAAACACCATATATTTT.

With regard to this clone: Other DNA sequences of this sample code for an identical CDR3. V usage is TRBV6-5 and J usage is TRBJ2-7; D unclear. In germline, CDR1 is MNHEY, CDR2 SVGAGI. V was trimmed by 0 bases and J by 3 bases, leaving 6 bases between them. The CDR3 runs to 13 residues. In DNA form, the CDR3 reads TGTGCCAGCAGTTACTCCCGGTTCTACGAGCAGTACTTC. This gives the protein CASSYSRFYEQYF.

This rearrangement joins TRBV5-4 to TRBJ2-5; the D gene is possibly TRBD1 (5 bases). CDR1 and CDR2 from the germline V gene are SGHNT and YYREEE (reference sequence). Trimming stripped 5 bases from V and 0 bases from J, with 11 bases between. There are 14 residues in the CDR3. CDR3 nucleotides: TGTGCCAGCAGTGCAGCAGGGTACCAAGAGACCCAGTACTTC. Translated: CASSAAGYQETQYF.

The chain employs TRBV19 and TRBJ1-4; the D gene is possibly TRBD1 (5 bases). CDR1 LNHDA and CDR2 SQIVND come from the germline V gene (reference sequence). V lost 7 bases to trimming and J lost 3 bases, with 15 bases between them. The CDR3 spans 15 residues. The CDR3 DNA reads TGTGCCAGTAAGGCAGGGTGGACACCTAATGAAAAACTGTTTTTT. Translated: CASKAGWTPNEKLFF.

The genes are TRBV19 and TRBJ2-3; D gene ambiguous. The length of the CDR3 is 11 residues. V lost 10 bases to trimming and J lost 6 bases, with 11 bases between them. Germline CDR1 is LNHDA and CDR2 is SQIVND (reference sequence). In nucleotides, the CDR3 is TGTGCCACCTCTCTTGAGGATACGCAGTATTTT. Translated: CATSLEDTQYF.

V usage is TRBV7-6 and J usage is TRBJ2-3; a possible D gene is TRBD2 (6 bases). In germline, CDR1 is SGHVS, CDR2 FNYEAQ. The CDR3 is 14 residues long. Trimming removed 5 bases from V and 1 base from J, with 10 bases in between. Here the CDR3 reads CASSALAGTDTQYF. CDR3 nucleotide sequence: TGTGCCAGCAGCGCACTAGCAGGCACAGATACGCAGTATTTT.

This clone was found once. V usage is TRBV5-1 and J usage is TRBJ2-5, with D perhaps matching TRBD2 (6 bases). Per germline, CDR1 SGHRS and CDR2 YFSETQ. The CDR3 totals 15 residues. V was clipped by 4 bases and J by 5 bases, with 18 bases between them. This chain's CDR3 is CASSPQIAGPETQYF. Written as DNA, the CDR3 is TGCGCCAGCAGCCCGCAAATCGCGGGGCCGGAGACCCAGTACTTC.

The rearrangement joins TRBV19 to TRBJ2-1, with 13 positions matching TRBD2. Losses at the gene ends were 3 bases for V and 9 bases for J; bases not matched to a gene: 5. CDR1 is LNHDA, CDR2 SQIVND, per germline (reference sequence). The CDR3 runs to 15 residues. CDR3 protein: CASSITSGGASEQFF. In nucleotides, the CDR3 is TGTGCCAGTAGTATTACTAGCGGGGGGGCGAGTGAGCAGTTCTTC.

The chain recombines TRBV7-2 with TRBJ2-3; the match to TRBD2 covers 10 bases. CDR3 size: 15 residues. V trimming: 3 bases; J trimming: 2 bases; junction bases outside the gene matches: 2. Per germline, CDR1 SGHTA and CDR2 FQGNSA. As DNA, the CDR3 is TGTGCCAGCAGCTTTCTAGCGGGGGACACAGATACGCAGTATTTT. Translating it yields CASSFLAGDTDTQYF.

The V gene is TRBV5-4, the J gene TRBJ2-2; TRBD2 might be the D (5 bases). This CDR3 is 12 amino acids long. Per germline, CDR1 SGHNT and CDR2 YYREEE (reference sequence). V lost 3 bases to trimming and J lost 8 bases, with 8 bases between them. The CDR3 nucleotides are TGTGCCAGCAGCTCGGGGTGGGGGGAGCTGTTTTTT. It yields the protein CASSSGWGELFF.

This chain uses TRBV7-2 with TRBJ2-3, with 13 bases that match TRBD2. The CDR3 is made up of 18 amino acids. The V segment lost 3 bases and the J segment 2 bases; nucleotides outside the gene matches: 8. Per germline, CDR1 SGHTA and CDR2 FQGNSA. In DNA, the CDR3 is TGTGCCAGCAGCTTGTACACTAGCGGGGGGGCGGTCACAGATACGCAGTATTTT. It specifies CASSLYTSGGAVTDTQYF. Full variable domain (rest looked up from reference TRBV7-2 and TRBJ2-3): GAGVSQSPSNKVTEKGKDVELRCDPISGHTALYWYRQSLGQGLEFLIYFQGNSAPDKSGLPSDRFSAERTGGSVSTLTIQRTQQEDSAVYLCASSLYTSGGAVTDTQYFGPGTRLTVL.